This T cell receptor (beta chain) originates from a study of coeliac disease (dated by TCRdb to between 2020 and 2023). At the level of the whole study: Each coeliac patient was placed into one of three groups: newly diagnosed active disease, refractory coeliac disease type I, or disease controlled by a gluten-free diet. Because high-resolution HLA typing was not available, biased TRBV7-2 usage was examined as a proof of principle. Next-generation sequencing of rearranged TRB and TRG CDR3 regions was applied to small intestinal lymphocyte fractions from coeliac and non-coeliac patients. The study was aimed at characterising TR repertoires of small intestinal T cells in active, refractory type I and gluten-free-diet-treated coeliac disease. A total of 30 or so patients took part in the full study: around 22 had serologically confirmed coeliac disease and 8 were controls with non-small intestinal disorders. Samples from some 26 subjects were successfully TRB sequenced, and these included some 23 paired samples of bulk unsorted intraepithelial and lamina propria cells. General study outcomes and caveats: The authors judged the approach to be unsuitable for unbiased detection of gliadin-specific T cells, because gliadin-specific T cells are scarce and rarely shared between patients. TRB repertoires were largely private; most amino acid sequences were unique to one sample, and V-gene usage did not differ significantly by disease group. TRB and TRG repertoires of active coeliac intraepithelial and lamina propria samples showed lower clonality than controls, suggesting recruitment of diverse T cells. Cross-contamination between compartments was possible, because separating intraepithelial cells from lamina propria cells did not produce high-purity fractions.

Cells were frozen in liquid nitrogen in DMSO/FBS as aliquots of roughly 500,000 cells, with a single aliquot from each fraction going to sequencing. Every one of the 30 study patients had an endoscopy and a small intestinal biopsy. To release intraepithelial cells, biopsies were stirred at 37 degrees Celsius for one hour in RPMI containing EGTA, MgCl2 and 1% FBS. The Qiagen DNeasy blood extraction kit was used to extract genomic DNA from the frozen unsorted cell fractions. This clone was counted a single time. Its antigen is unknown. Per-nucleotide qualities are absent, and no much larger clonotype sits a single base away. Receptor libraries were prepared by the immunoSEQ multiplex PCR assay. Using reverse primers that targeted J gene segments together with forward primers that targeted V gene segments, the TR loci were amplified in a multiplexed PCR. The amplified CDR3 regions were sequenced using the Illumina HiSeq System. The authors processed their data as follows. To strip out PCR and sequencing errors and collapse the data into unique sequences, a nearest-neighbour algorithm merged closely related reads. Repertoires were summarised by clonality and by T cell density, defined as TR molecules per amount of genomic DNA input. CDR3 amino acid sequences present in at least 80% of unsorted samples were defined as public TRs and were then tested for differential abundance between coeliac and control samples. Disease-group differences in clonality and density were tested with Kruskal-Wallis tests followed by Dunn post-tests. TCRdb took this table from immuneACCESS and kept in-frame rearrangements with V and J called. Such tables lack part of the clones; where checked against another copy, unresolved V genes explain under half of the gap, and the rest is unexplained. Clone size and the V and J calls come from that table; the DNA yielded D and trimming. The table for this sample lists around 3,900 clones; about 56% of them were counted only once. The ten largest clonotypes hold 9.4% of the sample.

Counted from cysteine to phenylalanine, this CDR3 has 14 amino acids. Of the read, only the CDR3 DNA is kept; its 42 bases are in frame from base 1. The V and J ends are trimmed by 8 bases and 0 bases, leaving 11 bases between them. CDR1 MNHEY and CDR2 SMNVEV were looked up in the germline V gene (reference sequence). The sequence was collected from a man aged 70 or older with active celiac disease. The chain is made from TRBV27 and TRBJ1-5; the best D guess is TRBD1, with 5 bases matching. Sequencing input: intraepithelial lymphocytes from the gut. The cell subset or site label of this sample denotes: intraepithelial cell (IEC) fraction of small intestinal biopsy. In nucleotides, the sequence is TGTGCCAGCGGCGGGACCGATAGCAATCAGCCCCAGCATTTT. Translated, it reads CASGGTDSNQPQHF.